This paragraph reports one T cell receptor (beta chain). There is no known antigen for this receptor. Base qualities are not recorded, but no much larger clone differs from it by a single base. The receptor library was made with the immunoSEQ multiplex PCR assay. Rearranged TCR beta chain sequences were amplified with the hsTCRB Kit following the manufacturer's protocol. TCRB libraries were sequenced on an Illumina MiSeq. Concerning the study's data processing: Demultiplexing, trimming and gene mapping were performed with the kit vendor's proprietary platform. As stored in TCRdb, this immuneACCESS dataset retains in-frame rearrangements with V and J assigned. A fraction of the clones does not appear; measured against another copy, unresolved V genes explain less than half of the discrepancy, and the remainder lacks a known reason. That table supplies the V and J calls and clone size; D and trimming were determined from the DNA. The sample table lists roughly 70,000 clones, approximately 86% of them with a count of one. In total, the top ten clones hold around 2.9% of the sample.

The CDR3, cysteine through phenylalanine, is 14 amino acids long. Left in the record is the CDR3 DNA by itself, 42 bases read in frame from the first base. V drops 0 bases and J drops 9 bases, leaving 10 bases in between. CDR1 is given as SGDLS and CDR2 as YYNGEE, both from the germline V gene. This entry comes from a study of a mutant IDH1 vaccine in newly diagnosed glioma (dated by TCRdb to the early 2020s). About the study as a whole: The roughly 32 treated patients were around 62% male and roughly 40% female, with a mean age of about 43 years. Prior to enrollment, standard therapy consisting of radiotherapy alone, temozolomide alone, or radiochemotherapy with temozolomide had been administered to patients, with the combination being received by most patients. Peripheral blood was drawn at six visits: V03 (baseline), V05, V07, V10, V12 and V13. For exploratory analyses, longitudinal TCRB deep sequencing was carried out in 25 treated patients wherever samples were available.

The sample's time point label is to be understood as: baseline, week 1 (first vaccination visit). The treatment or condition label for this specimen denotes: pre-vaccination baseline after standard-of-care therapy. All donors had newly diagnosed IDH1-mutant astrocytomas of WHO grade 3 or 4 that showed loss of nuclear ATRX. The samples were drawn from NOA16, a multicentre, single-arm, open-label phase I trial in Germany that tested a mutant IDH1 peptide vaccine in humans for the first time. Visit V03 blood draws served as the baseline sample for immunogenicity testing. Genomic DNA for TCRB sequencing was extracted from EDTA blood using the DNeasy Blood and Tissue Kit. Study-level results and caveats: PBMC samples for TCRB deep sequencing were selected based on availability. Pseudoprogression appeared unrelated to alterations in the top peripheral T cell clonotypes detected by TCRB sequencing. Immune responses induced by the vaccine were seen in about 93% of patients across multiple MHC alleles. The authors stated that sample limitations prevented analyses of patient blood samples from being reproduced.

The chain links TRBV9 with TRBJ1-6, with TRBD1 tentatively as D gene (5 bases match). The TCR was taken from a man aged 25 to 45 with glioma. Sequenced here: PBMCs, sampled from a glioma patient treated with radiotherapy, temozolomide or both. This receptor carries the CDR3 CASSVARVGSPLHF. The sequence in DNA is TGTGCCAGCAGCGTAGCCAGGGTAGGTTCACCCCTCCACTTT.